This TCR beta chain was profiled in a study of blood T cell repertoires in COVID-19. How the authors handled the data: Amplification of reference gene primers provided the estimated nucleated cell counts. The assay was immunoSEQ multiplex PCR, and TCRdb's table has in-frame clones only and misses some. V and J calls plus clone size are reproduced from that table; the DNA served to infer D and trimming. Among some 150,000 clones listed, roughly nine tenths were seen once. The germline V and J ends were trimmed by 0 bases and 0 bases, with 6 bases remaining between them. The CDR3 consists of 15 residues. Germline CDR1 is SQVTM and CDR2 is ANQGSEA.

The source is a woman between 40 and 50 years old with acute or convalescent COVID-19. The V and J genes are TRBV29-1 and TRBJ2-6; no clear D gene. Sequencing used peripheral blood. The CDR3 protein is CSVEDNNSGANVLTF. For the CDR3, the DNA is TGCAGCGTTGAAGATAACAACTCTGGGGCCAACGTCCTGACTTTC.